These T cell receptor beta chains were read from a single sample in a study of T cell responses to AZD1222 COVID-19 vaccine. TCRdb's table, derived via immunoSEQ multiplex PCR, lists solely in-frame clones and lacks some. The sample has around 140,000 clones, 90% to 95% seen once; the top ten hold 0.85% to 0.95%. The sample here was peripheral blood, taken on day 0 of MenACWY control vaccination. The source is an adult in good health. The CDR3 runs from the conserved cysteine through the conserved F or W. A clone size is listed for some rows: how often the clone was seen (once, few, many), or a class if it is expanded.

CDR3 protein	CDR3 length	clone size	V gene	J gene
CASSIVEGNSPLHF	14	-	TRBV19	TRBJ1-6
CASRPGGYGYTF	12	-	TRBV28	TRBJ1-2
CATSEGQVNSNQPQHF	16	-	TRBV15	TRBJ1-5
CASSLLSGANVLTF	14	once	TRBV5-1	TRBJ2-6
CASSLAGLRTHEQYF	15	-	TRBV5-1	TRBJ2-7
CASSPKEGAINEQYF	15	-	TRBV18	TRBJ2-7
CSVGIPPGELFF	12	-	TRBV29-1	TRBJ2-2
CASSLDRGQGYTF	13	-	TRBV12-3/TRBV12-4	TRBJ1-2
CASKPGQGGTGELFF	15	-	TRBV19	TRBJ2-2
CSVQAGRGTDTQYF	14	-	TRBV29-1	TRBJ2-3
CASSHLDRSNNYGYTF	16	-	TRBV3-1/TRBV3-2	TRBJ1-2
CASSFSKTGGYGYTF	15	-	TRBV27	TRBJ1-2
CASSLRRTFSNQPQHF	16	-	TRBV11-2	TRBJ1-5
CASSGGNSLNTEAFF	15	once	TRBV7-9	TRBJ1-1
CASGGDDEKLFF	12	-	TRBV2	TRBJ1-4
CASSLGAGTASNQPQHF	17	-	TRBV7-8	TRBJ1-5
CASRGPYNEQFF	12	-	TRBV28	TRBJ2-1
CASSLAGPPSPLHF	14	-	TRBV28	TRBJ1-6
CASRTASGEKLFF	13	-	TRBV10-3	TRBJ1-4
CASSLDAGNTEAFF	14	-	TRBV5-4	TRBJ1-1
CASSEGTSVSTDTQYF	16	-	TRBV2	TRBJ2-3
CASSGVLGQGNEKLFF	16	-	TRBV6-6	TRBJ1-4
CAISESAGLSDTQYF	15	once	TRBV10-3	TRBJ2-3
CASSGKTGDYGYTF	14	-	TRBV18	TRBJ1-2
CATPPGRRSYEQYF	14	-	TRBV6-4	TRBJ2-7
CASSPGQRSNQPQHF	15	-	TRBV10-2	TRBJ1-5
CASSQDRGRGPDTQYF	16	-	TRBV4-2	TRBJ2-3